Sequencing of this T cell receptor (beta chain) was carried out in a study of HIV-infected patients and healthy controls. Study-wide points: HIV-associated CDR3 frequencies dropped significantly during therapy; CMV-associated ones, mostly rising, changed nonsignificantly. HIV+ repertoires were severely depleted of MAIT alpha-chain CDR3s, unlike healthy controls. HLA types of the donors remained undetermined. Healthy controls shared more CDR3 sequences between individuals than HIV-infected patients did.

Antiretroviral therapy had run roughly three months, about 14 weeks, before follow-up blood collection. All unsorted peripheral T cells were captured because whole blood was used without fractionation. The CDR3 covers 11 residues. In germline, CDR1 is SQVTM, CDR2 ANQGSEA. Trimming removed 6 bases at V and 4 bases at J, with 9 bases between. Reverse transcription used around 500 ng RNA and constant-region primers for alpha and beta. Using multiplexing indices, alpha and beta chain libraries were generated apart by chain-specific third strand synthesis. TCRdb used MiXCR to reprocess the 5' RACE reads, holding one entry per CDR3 protein. Of around 5,500 distinct CDR3 sequences listed, around 8.8% are singletons. In this sample, this clonotype turned up many times. The target antigen is unknown.

V usage is TRBV29-1 and J usage is TRBJ1-1; no firm D call. Source: blood, taken during antiretroviral therapy. This receptor was identified in an adult with HIV infection. The CDR3 coding sequence is TGCAGCGTCCGGGAAAGCACTGAAGCTTTCTTT. This translates into CSVRESTEAFF.